Each of the 2 T cell receptor beta chains below was sequenced from the same sample in a study of monozygotic twins with inflammatory bowel disease. TCRdb reanalyzed the 5' RACE reads and collapses them to one entry per CDR3 protein, without DNA. The sample includes approximately 150,000 distinct CDR3 sequences. Material: blood. These receptors all stem from a human donor with ulcerative colitis or Crohn's disease, or a healthy co-twin of an affected twin (not recorded which).

V is TRBV15 and J is TRBJ2-1; TCRdb returns TRBD1, unconfirmable since there is no DNA. The CDR3 covers 12 residues. Germline assignment: CDR1 LNHNV and CDR2 YYDKDF (reference sequence). The CDR3 is CATTSGRGEQFF. The full variable domain, rest sourced from reference TRBV15 and TRBJ2-1, is DAMVIQNPRYQVTQFGKPVTLSCSQTLNHNVMYWYQQKSSQAPKLLFHYYDKDFNNEADTPDNFQSRRPNTSFCFLDIRSPGLGDTAMYLCATTSGRGEQFFGPGTRLTVL.

The CDR3 reads CASSYDRRDRNTIYF. The V call is TRBV6-5, the J call TRBJ1-3; TCRdb designates TRBD1, a call that cannot be tested without DNA. The CDR3 has 15 amino acids. Germline CDR1 reads MNHEY; CDR2 reads SVGAGI.